Listed below are T cell receptor beta chains from one sample, sequenced in a study of graft-versus-host responses after intestinal transplantation. Assay: immunoSEQ multiplex PCR; the TCRdb copy retains only in-frame clones and omits some. Seen here are approximately 90,000 clones, roughly 80% observed once, and the top ten hold around 0.86%. Their cognate antigens are unknown. Material: unstimulated CD4+ T cells sorted from spleen or lymph node cells, obtained before intestinal transplant. The receptor source for this set is a human donor who received an intestinal transplant. CDR3s include the opening cysteine and the closing phenylalanine or tryptophan. The D gene is left open where the match is weak. Part of the rows lack a size; the others show once, few, many or a class for expanded clones.

clone size,J gene,V gene,D gene,CDR3 DNA,CDR3 protein
once,TRBJ1-3,TRBV9,-,TGTGCCAGCAGCGTAGGGTACAGGCACTACTCTGGAAACACCATATATTTT,CASSVGYRHYSGNTIYF
-,TRBJ1-1,TRBV28,TRBD1,TGTGCCAGCAGTACTCGGACAGGATCGGCTGAAGCTTTCTTT,CASSTRTGSAEAFF
-,TRBJ2-2,TRBV6-5,TRBD1,TGTGCCAGCAGATACCAGGGGGCAACCGGGGAGCTGTTTTTT,CASRYQGATGELFF
-,TRBJ2-7,TRBV18,TRBD1,TGTGCCAGCTCACCCGGGACAGGGGGTGGCGAGCAGTACTTC,CASSPGTGGGEQYF
-,TRBJ1-1,TRBV5-1,TRBD1,TGCGCCAGCAGCAAGGGACAGGCGGACACTGAAGCTTTCTTT,CASSKGQADTEAFF
few,TRBJ1-4,TRBV4-2,TRBD1,TGTGCCAGCAGCCAAGGCGACAGGGCTGGTGAAAAACTGTTTTTT,CASSQGDRAGEKLFF
-,TRBJ1-1,TRBV6-5,-,TGTGCCAGCAGCTCCCCCTTGCGGGGCACTGAAGCTTTCTTT,CASSSPLRGTEAFF
few,TRBJ2-5,TRBV19,-,TGTGCCAGTAGTATTCGAGAGACCCAGTACTTC,CASSIRETQYF
-,TRBJ2-7,TRBV13,TRBD2,TGTGCCAGCAGCTTAGGTCCGACTAGCGGGAGGAACTACGAGCAGTACTTC,CASSLGPTSGRNYEQYF
-,TRBJ2-1,TRBV11-2,-,TGTGCCAGCAGCTTAGGAGCAGGGATAGATGAGCAGTTCTTC,CASSLGAGIDEQFF
-,TRBJ1-6,TRBV5-1,-,TGCGCCAGCAGCTTGAGGGAGAAAAGTTCACCCCTCCACTTT,CASSLREKSSPLHF
-,TRBJ1-1,TRBV11-2,TRBD1,TGTGCCAGCAGCTTGACAGGGTTGACTGAAGCTTTCTTT,CASSLTGLTEAFF
-,TRBJ1-1,TRBV19,TRBD1,TGTGCCAGTAGTATAGACAGGGGGCGAAACACTGAAGCTTTCTTT,CASSIDRGRNTEAFF
few,TRBJ1-2,TRBV6-1,-,TGTGCCAGCAGCACAGGGATGGGCTATGGCTACACCTTC,CASSTGMGYGYTF
once,TRBJ2-3,TRBV21-1,-,TGTGCCAGCAGCCCGCCCGACAGGGGCACAGATACGCAGTATTTT,CASSPPDRGTDTQYF
few,TRBJ2-1,TRBV19,-,TGTGCCAGTAGTCCGGGGGTCCCATCCTACAATGAGCAGTTCTTC,CASSPGVPSYNEQFF
few,TRBJ2-5,TRBV10-2,TRBD2,TGCGCCAGCAGGGGACTAGCGGGGGAAGAGACCCAGTACTTC,CASRGLAGEETQYF
-,TRBJ2-1,TRBV28,-,TGTGCCAGTAACCACGGGAGTGTGTATGAGCAGTTCTTC,CASNHGSVYEQFF
few,TRBJ2-7,TRBV6-5,TRBD1,TGTGCCAGCAGTTACGCGGACAGGGACTACGAGCAGTACTTC,CASSYADRDYEQYF
-,TRBJ1-2,TRBV14,TRBD1,TGTGCCAGCAGCAACCGACAGGGGGTAGGGTATGGCTACACCTTC,CASSNRQGVGYGYTF
-,TRBJ2-3,TRBV18,TRBD1,TGTGCCAGCTCAGGACAGGGGGCAGATACGCAGTATTTT,CASSGQGADTQYF
-,TRBJ2-2,TRBV7-9,TRBD2,TGTGCCCAAACGACTAGCGGGATAGTCGGGGAGCTGTTTTTT,CAQTTSGIVGELFF
-,TRBJ2-3,TRBV4-1,-,TGCGCCAGCAGCCAAGAAGGGTGGGGCCGAAGCACAGATACGCAGTATTTT,CASSQEGWGRSTDTQYF
once,TRBJ2-5,TRBV30,TRBD1,TGTGCCTGGGGCCGGGACAGGGGGCAAGAGACCCAGTACTTC,CAWGRDRGQETQYF
-,TRBJ2-1,TRBV19,TRBD2,TGTGCCAGTAAACGGCTAGCGGGAGGAGATGAGCAGTTCTTC,CASKRLAGGDEQFF
-,TRBJ1-5,TRBV7-2,TRBD1,TGTGCCAGCAGCTTAAGACAGGGAGCTCAGCCCCAGCATTTT,CASSLRQGAQPQHF
-,TRBJ2-1,TRBV5-1,-,TGCGCCAGCAGCTTTGGCGGGGCGTCCTACAATGAGCAGTTCTTC,CASSFGGASYNEQFF
-,TRBJ2-7,TRBV7-4,-,TGTGCCAGCAGCTTCCGGACAGAACCTTCCGAGCAGTACTTC,CASSFRTEPSEQYF
-,TRBJ1-4,TRBV2,-,TGTGCCAGGGGGGACTCAACTAATGAAAAACTGTTTTTT,CARGDSTNEKLFF
-,TRBJ1-1,TRBV29-1,-,TGCAGCGGGGCGGGGGTTTTGAACACTGAAGCTTTCTTT,CSGAGVLNTEAFF
once,TRBJ2-3,TRBV15,-,TGTGCCACCAGCAGAGTTCGAGCAGATACGCAGTATTTT,CATSRVRADTQYF
-,TRBJ1-5,TRBV2,-,TGTGCCAGCAGAAACAGGGGCAATCAGCCCCAGCATTTT,CASRNRGNQPQHF
-,TRBJ1-6,TRBV6-4,-,TGTGCCAGCAGTGAACAGGGTTCAGGACAATCACCCCTCCACTTT,CASSEQGSGQSPLHF
-,TRBJ2-1,TRBV11-1,TRBD1,TGTGCCAGCAGCCCAGGGGGCCGGGGGAGCTCCTACAATGAGCAGTTCTTC,CASSPGGRGSSYNEQFF
-,TRBJ2-7,TRBV6-6,TRBD1,TGTGCCAGCAGTTACTTCCGGGACAGCCCCCGGGAGCAGTACTTC,CASSYFRDSPREQYF
once,TRBJ2-5,TRBV4-1,-,TGCGCCAGCAGCCAAGAAGGCAGGGATGAGGAGACCCAGTACTTC,CASSQEGRDEETQYF
-,TRBJ2-5,TRBV5-1,-,TGCGCCAGCAGCTTGGGGCAGGGGGGCTTCCAAGAGACCCAGTACTTC,CASSLGQGGFQETQYF
-,TRBJ2-7,TRBV4-1,-,TGCGCCAGCAGCCAAAGAATTGTTAGCTACGAGCAGTACTTC,CASSQRIVSYEQYF
-,TRBJ2-7,TRBV28,-,TGTGCCAGCAGTTCCCCCTCCGGTCTTAAAGGGATAAGGGGCGAGCAGTACTTC,CASSSPSGLKGIRGEQYF
-,TRBJ2-5,TRBV2,TRBD2,TGTGCCAGCAGGAAGACTAGCGACCAAGAGACCCAGTACTTC,CASRKTSDQETQYF
-,TRBJ1-4,TRBV19,TRBD1,TGTGCCAGTAGTTCAGGGGGCGTGGATGAAAAACTGTTTTTT,CASSSGGVDEKLFF
-,TRBJ1-2,TRBV5-1,TRBD1,TGCGCCAGCAGCTTGACAGGGGCCAACTATGGCTACACCTTC,CASSLTGANYGYTF
-,TRBJ1-1,TRBV6-4,TRBD1,TGTGCCAGCAGCATAACGACAGGGGGTAGGGGAGCTTTCTTT,CASSITTGGRGAFF
-,TRBJ1-4,TRBV7-9,TRBD1,TGTGCCAGCAGCCCCCCCACAGGGGGTAGTGAAAAACTGTTTTTT,CASSPPTGGSEKLFF
once,TRBJ2-7,TRBV6-1,TRBD1,TGTGCCAGCAGTGAAGCCGGGACAGGGACCTACGAGCAGTACTTC,CASSEAGTGTYEQYF
-,TRBJ2-7,TRBV7-2,-,TGTGCCAGCAGCTTACCCCCTCTCCACGAGCAGTACTTC,CASSLPPLHEQYF
-,TRBJ1-3,TRBV5-1,-,TGCGCCAGCAGCGCTGCTGGGACAGGAAACACCATATATTTT,CASSAAGTGNTIYF
few,TRBJ1-2,TRBV5-4,-,TGTGCCAGCAGCTTGGCCGGGGAAGGGGGCTACACCTTC,CASSLAGEGGYTF
few,TRBJ1-1,TRBV4-1,-,TGCGCCAGCAGCCAAGGTAGATCTAGGACAGCGAACACTGAAGCTTTCTTT,CASSQGRSRTANTEAFF
-,TRBJ1-5,TRBV7-8,-,TGTGCCAGCAGCATCGGACAGAGTCAGCCCCAGCATTTT,CASSIGQSQPQHF
-,TRBJ2-7,TRBV4-2,-,TGTGCCAGCAGCCAAGAGACACAGGGTGGATACGAGCAGTACTTC,CASSQETQGGYEQYF
-,TRBJ1-1,TRBV7-8,-,TGTGCCAGCAGCACAGACCCACAGGGTAAAGCTTTCTTT,CASSTDPQGKAFF
-,TRBJ2-1,TRBV6-5,TRBD2,TGTGCCAGCACCGGACTAGCGGGGGGGAATGAGCAGTTCTTC,CASTGLAGGNEQFF